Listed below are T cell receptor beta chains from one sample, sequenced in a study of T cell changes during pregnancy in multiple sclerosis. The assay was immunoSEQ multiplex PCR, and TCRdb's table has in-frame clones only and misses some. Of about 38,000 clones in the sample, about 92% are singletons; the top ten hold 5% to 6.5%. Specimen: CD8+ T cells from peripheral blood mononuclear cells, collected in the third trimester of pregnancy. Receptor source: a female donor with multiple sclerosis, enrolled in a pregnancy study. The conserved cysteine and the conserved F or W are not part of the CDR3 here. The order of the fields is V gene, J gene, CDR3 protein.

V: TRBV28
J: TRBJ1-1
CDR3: ASSLLPSAEAF

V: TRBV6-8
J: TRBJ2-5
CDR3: ASSPRGGFCFGETQY

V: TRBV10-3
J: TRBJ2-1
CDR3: AISEDSPGGYNEQF

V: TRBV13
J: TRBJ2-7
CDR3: ASSLTGGSYEQY

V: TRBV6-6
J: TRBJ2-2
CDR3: ASSYLADTGELF

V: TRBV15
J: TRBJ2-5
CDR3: ATSRERSVQETQY

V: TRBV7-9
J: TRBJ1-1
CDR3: ASSQGRANTEAF

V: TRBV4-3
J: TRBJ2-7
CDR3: ASSQAAGGPSYEQY

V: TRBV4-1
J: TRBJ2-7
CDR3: ASSQDPRFYEQY

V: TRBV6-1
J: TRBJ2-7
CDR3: ASEAGRSFYEQY

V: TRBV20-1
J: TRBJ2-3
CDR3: SAQVDTQY

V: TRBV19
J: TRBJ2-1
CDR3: ASIGGTSYNEQF

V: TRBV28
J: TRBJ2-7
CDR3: ASSFLPSSGYHEQY

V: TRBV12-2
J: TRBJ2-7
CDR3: EPASGSRYEQY

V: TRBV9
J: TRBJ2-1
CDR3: ASSVRGTDFNEQF

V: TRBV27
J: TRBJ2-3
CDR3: ASTDSAYTDTQY

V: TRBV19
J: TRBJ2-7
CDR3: ASSPGQGFYEQY

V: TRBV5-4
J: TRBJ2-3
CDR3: ASSFLGGQGVDTQY

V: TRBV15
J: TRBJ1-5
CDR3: ATSRDAGTLNQPQH

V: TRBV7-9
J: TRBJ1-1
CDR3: ASSLGSFEAF

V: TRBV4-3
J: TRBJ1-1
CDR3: ASSQDYGEAF

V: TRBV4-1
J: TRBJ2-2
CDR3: ASTPYSGSGAGELF

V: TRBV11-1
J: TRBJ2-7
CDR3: ASSFGLADSYEQY

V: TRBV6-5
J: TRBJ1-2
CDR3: ASSQAGLGYT

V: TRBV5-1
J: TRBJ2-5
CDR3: ASSLERTGWFETQY

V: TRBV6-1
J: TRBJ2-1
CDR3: ASTGGEAYNEQF

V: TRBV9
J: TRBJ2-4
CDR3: ASSVEGSGKNIQY

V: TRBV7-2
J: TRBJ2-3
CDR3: ASSPPGTDTQY

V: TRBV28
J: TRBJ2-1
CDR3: ASSLYSGVGNEQF

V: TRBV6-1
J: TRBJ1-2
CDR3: ASSEETANYGYT

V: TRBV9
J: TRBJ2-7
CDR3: ASSGGGSYEQY

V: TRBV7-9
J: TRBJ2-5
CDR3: ASRNRDVKTQY

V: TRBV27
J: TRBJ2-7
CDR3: ASSLTSGDFYEQY

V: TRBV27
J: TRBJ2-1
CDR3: ASSLEAGFYNEQF

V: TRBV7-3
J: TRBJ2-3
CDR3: ASSPLGYTDTQY

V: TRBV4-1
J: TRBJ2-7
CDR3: ASSRGGSYEQY

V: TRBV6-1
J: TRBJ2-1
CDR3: ASSKGLGVYNEQF

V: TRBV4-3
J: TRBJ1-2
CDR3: ASSQEWGQGDGYT

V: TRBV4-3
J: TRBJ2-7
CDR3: ASSQGRTSGRAPYEQY

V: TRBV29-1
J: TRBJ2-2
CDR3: SVDQEANTGELF

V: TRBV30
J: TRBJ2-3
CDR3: AWSAGTSGSSDTQY

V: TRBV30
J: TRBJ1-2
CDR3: AWSGQGRWGYT

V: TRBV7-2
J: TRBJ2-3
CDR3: ASSLADRGSRTDTQY

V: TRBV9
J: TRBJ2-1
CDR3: AGQGLGQAEPLTDNEQF

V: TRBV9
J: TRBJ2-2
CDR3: ASSAGGLNTGELF

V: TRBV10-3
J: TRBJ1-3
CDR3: AISQGPSGNTIY

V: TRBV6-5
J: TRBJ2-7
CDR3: ASSPYEGYEQY

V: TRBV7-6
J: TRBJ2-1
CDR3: ASSLAGAGLNEQF

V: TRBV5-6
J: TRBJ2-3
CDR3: ASSLGPGTSGASTDTQY

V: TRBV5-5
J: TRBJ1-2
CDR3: ASSPRVAEGNYGYT